The source of this TCR beta chain is a study of human T cells and chemical hapten exposure. This clonotype was detected only a few times. Each CDR3 protein gets one entry after TCRdb re-called the RACE reads with MiXCR. In the table there are roughly 54,000 distinct CDR3 sequences, just under 10% of which are singletons. Germline V CDR1 and CDR2: SGHKS, YYEKEE (reference sequence). Trimming shortened V by 0 bases and J by 0 bases, and 11 bases separated the two germline ends. The CDR3 is 16 amino acids. As to time point: patch test 2, 6 weeks after DPC sensitization. Treatment specified: therapeutic diphenylcyclopropenone sensitization with weekly scalp DPC.

This receptor was obtained from a woman in her forties or fifties with alopecia areata. Some clones in this sample may be carry-over from other donors' samples. Sequences were derived from whole blood, sampled in connection with sensitization to the hapten diphenylcyclopropenone (DPC). This chain joins TRBV5-5 and TRBJ2-3; D remains ambiguous. Written as DNA, the CDR3 is TGTGCCAGCAGCTTGGACCGCGTGAGGAGCACAGATACGCAGTATTTT. As protein: CASSLDRVRSTDTQYF.